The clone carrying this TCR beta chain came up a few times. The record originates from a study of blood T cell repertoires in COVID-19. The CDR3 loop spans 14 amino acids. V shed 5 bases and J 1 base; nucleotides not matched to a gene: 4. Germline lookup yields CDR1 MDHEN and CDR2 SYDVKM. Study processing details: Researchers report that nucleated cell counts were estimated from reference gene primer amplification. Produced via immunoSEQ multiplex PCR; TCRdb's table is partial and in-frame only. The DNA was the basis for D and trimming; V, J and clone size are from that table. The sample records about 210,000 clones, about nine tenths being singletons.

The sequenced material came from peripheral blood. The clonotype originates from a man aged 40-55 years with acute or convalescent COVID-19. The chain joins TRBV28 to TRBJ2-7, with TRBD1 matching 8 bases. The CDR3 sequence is CASSIRQGSYEQYF. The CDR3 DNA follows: TGTGCCAGCAGTATTAGACAGGGGTCCTACGAGCAGTACTTC.